The 18 T cell receptor beta chains given below trace back to one sample, sequenced in a study of cytomegalovirus exposure and HLA in healthy donors. Generated by immunoSEQ multiplex PCR, the TCRdb table keeps only in-frame clones and is missing some. The repertoire holds 200,000 to 250,000 clones, with around 87% as singletons. The sequenced material came from PBMCs. The receptors shown here come from a young woman in good health and CMV-seropositive.

The chain recombines TRBV7-6 with TRBJ2-3; TRBD1 matches 7 bases. There are 15 residues in the CDR3. V shed 2 bases and J 1 base; nucleotides not matched to a gene: 3. Germline V gene lookup returns CDR1 SGHVS and CDR2 FNYEAQ. In DNA form, the CDR3 reads TGTGCCAGCAGCTTAAACGACAGGGGCACAGATACGCAGTATTTT. This sequence encodes CASSLNDRGTDTQYF.

This chain uses TRBV6-1 with TRBJ2-2; D may be TRBD2 (6 bases). The CDR3 is 15 amino acids. Germline V lookup: CDR1 MNHNS, CDR2 SASEGT. V was cut by 2 bases and J by 4 bases, with 11 bases left in between. CDR3 DNA: TGTGCCAGCAGTGAATGGGGGGATGGCACCGGGGAGCTGTTTTTT. Its translation: CASSEWGDGTGELFF.

This chain links TRBV5-6 with TRBJ1-1; D remains unclear. This CDR3 contains 13 residues. V was cut by 6 bases and J by 6 bases, with 15 bases left in between. CDR1 and CDR2 from the germline V gene are SGHDT and YYEEEE. The DNA for the CDR3 is TGTGCCAGCACAAAGTCCCTCGGGGCTGAAGCTTTCTTT. It yields the protein CASTKSLGAEAFF.

Only a few counts were recorded for this clone. The chain recombines TRBV2 with TRBJ2-7, with 9 bases aligning to TRBD2. Germline values: CDR1 SNHLY, CDR2 FYNNEI. The CDR3 runs to 14 residues. V lost 6 bases and J lost 0; bases outside the gene matches: 3. The CDR3 DNA sequence: TGTGCCAGCAGGCGACTAGCGGCCTCCTACGAGCAGTACTTC. It yields the protein CASRRLAASYEQYF.

V gene TRBV19 combines with J gene TRBJ2-7; 9 nucleotides line up with TRBD1. This CDR3 comprises 13 residues. The germline CDR1 and CDR2 sequences are LNHDA and SQIVND (reference sequence). V was clipped by 3 bases and J by 4 bases; unmatched bases: 1. CDR3 bases: TGTGCCAGTAGTATGGGACAGGGATACGAGCAGTACTTC. It yields the protein CASSMGQGYEQYF.

The V and J genes are TRBV4-2 and TRBJ1-2; tentative D call: TRBD1 (6 bases). CDR3 length: 15 residues. V was pared by 4 bases and J by 6 bases, with 18 bases between. Germline values: CDR1 LGHNA, CDR2 YNFKEQ. For the CDR3, the DNA is TGTGCCAGCAGCCCCCGGGAGGGGGGGTTGGATGGCTACACCTTC. Its protein product is CASSPREGGLDGYTF.

The chain carries TRBV27 and TRBJ2-7, with 10 bases lining up with TRBD1. The V gene end was trimmed by 5 bases and the J gene end by 4 bases; junction bases not matched to a gene: 5. The germline V gene has CDR1 MNHEY and CDR2 SMNVEV (reference sequence). The CDR3 totals 14 residues. CDR3 in DNA: TGTGCCAGCAGTCAGACAGGGGGCGGTTACGAGCAGTACTTC. Encoded protein: CASSQTGGGYEQYF.

This rearrangement joins TRBV5-4 to TRBJ2-5, with D possibly TRBD1 on 5 matching bases. The germline gives CDR1 SGHNT, CDR2 YYREEE (reference sequence). Trimming took 3 bases from V and 5 from J, leaving 14 bases between them. The CDR3 consists of 14 residues. The CDR3 sequence: CASSYTGSKETQYF. CDR3 coding DNA: TGTGCCAGCAGCTATACAGGTTCCAAGGAGACCCAGTACTTC. Drawing the rest from reference TRBV5-4 and TRBJ2-5, the complete variable domain is ETGVTQSPTHLIKTRGQQVTLRCSSQSGHNTVSWYQQALGQGPQFIFQYYREEENGRGNFPPRFSGLQFPNYSSELNVNALELDDSALYLCASSYTGSKETQYFGPGTRLLVL.

This chain connects TRBV27 to TRBJ2-7, with 12 bases fitting TRBD1. Trimming removed 2 bases from V and 0 bases from J; junction bases left unmatched: 14. Germline V gene lookup returns CDR1 MNHEY and CDR2 SMNVEV (reference sequence). This CDR3 is built from 20 residues. This CDR3 is CASSLPPGQGARLSSYEQYF. CDR3 in DNA: TGTGCCAGCAGTTTACCCCCGGGACAGGGGGCAAGGTTAAGCTCCTACGAGCAGTACTTC.

This clone showed up just a few times. The chain couples TRBV29-1 to TRBJ2-3, with TRBD2 matching 10 bases. Germline V gene data show CDR1 as SQVTM and CDR2 as ANQGSEA. The CDR3 runs 14 residues. Losses at the gene ends were 7 bases for V and 0 bases for J; bases not matched to a gene: 4. CDR3 DNA sequence: TGCAGCGCTGGACTAGCGGTTAGCACAGATACGCAGTATTTT. This codes for CSAGLAVSTDTQYF.

This clone was detected only once. The J gene is TRBJ2-1, the V gene TRBV15; weak D call: TRBD2 (5 bases). CDR3 length equals 13 residues. Trimming left V 3 bases short and J 8 bases short, with 11 bases between. Germline CDR1 LNHNV, CDR2 YYDKDF (reference sequence). The CDR3 is CATSRRFGDEQFF. The CDR3 DNA reads TGTGCCACCAGCAGGCGTTTCGGGGATGAGCAGTTCTTC.

The CDR3 DNA reads TGTGCCAGCAGTCGTTCCACAGGGCCCCAGCATTTT. Amino acids: CASSRSTGPQHF. V and J are TRBV6-6 and TRBJ1-5, with a weak D call TRBD1 (5 bases). Germline V gene sequence: CDR1 MNHNY, CDR2 SVGAGI (reference sequence). Trimming cost V 5 bases and J 9 bases, with 11 bases left between them. The CDR3 totals 12 residues.

The rearrangement joins TRBV6-1 to TRBJ1-1; no definite D call. This CDR3 region has 15 residues. From germline, CDR1 is MNHNS and CDR2 SASEGT. V lost 2 bases to trimming and J lost 3 bases, with 13 bases between them. The CDR3 protein is CASSELRTSDTEAFF. The CDR3 nucleotides are TGTGCCAGCAGTGAACTCCGAACCTCGGACACTGAAGCTTTCTTT.

The chain carries TRBV10-3 and TRBJ1-5; weak D call: TRBD1 (6 bases). V shed 2 bases and J shed 0 bases, with 8 bases lying between them. The CDR3 runs to 15 residues. The V gene's germline CDR1 is ENHRY and CDR2 SYGVKD. The CDR3 bases are TGTGCCATCAGTGAGCAACAGGGTAGCAATCAGCCCCAGCATTTT. It translates to CAISEQQGSNQPQHF.

The gene calls are TRBV7-8 and TRBJ2-4; 9 bases are shared with TRBD2. J was trimmed by 0 bases and V by 5 bases; bases with no gene match: 14. The CDR3 has 19 residues. The germline V gene has CDR1 SGHVS and CDR2 FQNEAQ. The CDR3 DNA reads as TGTGCCAGCAGCCCGGAAAGCGGGAGGACCAGCAAAGCCAAAAACATTCAGTACTTC. It encodes CASSPESGRTSKAKNIQYF.

The V call is TRBV19, the J call TRBJ2-7, with no clear D. CDR3 size: 14 residues. Germline-derived CDR1 and CDR2 are LNHDA and SQIVND (reference sequence). The V end was cut by 2 bases, the J end by 0 bases, with 8 bases between. In DNA, the CDR3 is TGTGCCAGTAGTATACGAGCGAGCTCCTACGAGCAGTACTTC. Translated, it gives CASSIRASSYEQYF.

J is TRBJ2-3 and V is TRBV2; TRBD1 agrees at 7 bases. This CDR3 has 14 residues. The germline V gene has CDR1 SNHLY and CDR2 FYNNEI. The V and J ends lost 5 bases and 0 bases, in that order; junction bases with no gene match: 2. CDR3 DNA sequence: TGTGCCAGCAGTCGACAGGGAAGCACAGATACGCAGTATTTT. Its protein product is CASSRQGSTDTQYF.

V and J are TRBV28 and TRBJ2-7; weak D call: TRBD2 (5 bases). CDR3 size: 19 residues. Trimming took 6 bases from V and 5 from J, leaving 32 bases between them. CDR1 is MDHEN and CDR2 is SYDVKM in the germline V gene. CDR3 sequence (DNA): TGTGCCAGCAGCGGATCGTTGGTAGGCCGTCGAAGAGGGCTAGACGAGCAGTACTTC. Translated, it gives CASSGSLVGRRRGLDEQYF.